This is a list of T cell receptor beta chains from one sample in a study of T-cell memory formation after mild COVID-19. TCRdb reprocessed the 5' RACE reads with MiXCR, giving one entry per CDR3 protein. In the table there are tens of thousands of distinct CDR3 sequences, about 12% of which are singletons. Sequencing was performed on PBMCs or a T cell subset sorted from them (not recorded which). These receptors originate from an adult woman who had mild COVID-19 (a few samples of this study predate the infection). Cell type and time point are not known. Both conserved end residues are part of each CDR3. A D gene is named only where the DNA matches it firmly. The size field is filled for only some rows; it gives once, few, many or a size class.

abundance: .; d_gene: TRBD2; j_gene: TRBJ2-1; v_gene: TRBV14; len: 16; CDR3aa: CASSQERLAFRDEQFF; CDR3nt: TGTGCCAGCAGCCAAGAAAGACTAGCTTTTAGGGATGAGCAGTTCTTC
abundance: few; d_gene: .; j_gene: TRBJ1-3; v_gene: TRBV6-5; len: 14; CDR3aa: CASSYSGSGNTIYF; CDR3nt: TGTGCCAGCAGTTACTCGGGCTCTGGAAACACCATATATTTT
abundance: .; d_gene: TRBD1; j_gene: TRBJ1-5; v_gene: TRBV5-5; len: 15; CDR3aa: CASSLTAGGHQPQHF; CDR3nt: TGTGCCAGCAGCTTGACTGCAGGGGGGCATCAGCCCCAGCATTTT
abundance: few; d_gene: .; j_gene: TRBJ2-3; v_gene: TRBV5-1; len: 16; CDR3aa: CASSFGDGDIEDTQYF; CDR3nt: TGCGCCAGCAGCTTTGGGGACGGGGACATCGAAGATACGCAGTATTTT
abundance: many; d_gene: .; j_gene: TRBJ2-6; v_gene: TRBV11-2; len: 16; CDR3aa: CASSLLVVSGANVLTF; CDR3nt: TGTGCCAGCAGCCTACTAGTAGTCTCTGGGGCCAACGTCCTGACTTTC
abundance: few; d_gene: TRBD2; j_gene: TRBJ2-3; v_gene: TRBV4-3; len: 15; CDR3aa: CASSLSGKSTDTQYF; CDR3nt: TGCGCCAGCAGCCTTAGCGGGAAGAGCACAGATACGCAGTATTTT
abundance: .; d_gene: .; j_gene: TRBJ2-1; v_gene: TRBV30; len: 14; CDR3aa: CAWSEGELYNEQFF; CDR3nt: TGTGCCTGGAGTGAGGGGGAGCTGTACAATGAGCAGTTCTTC
abundance: .; d_gene: TRBD1; j_gene: TRBJ2-3; v_gene: TRBV9; len: 15; CDR3aa: CASSPGTGNTDTQYF; CDR3nt: TGTGCCAGCAGCCCCGGGACAGGGAACACAGATACGCAGTATTTT
abundance: few; d_gene: TRBD2; j_gene: TRBJ2-5; v_gene: TRBV23-1; len: 14; CDR3aa: CASRKGREDETQYF; CDR3nt: TGCGCCAGCAGGAAGGGGCGGGAGGACGAGACCCAGTACTTC
abundance: many; d_gene: TRBD1; j_gene: TRBJ2-3; v_gene: TRBV24-1; len: 19; CDR3aa: CATSDHPGQGVERTDTQYF; CDR3nt: TGTGCCACCAGTGATCATCCGGGACAGGGAGTTGAAAGAACAGATACGCAGTATTTT
abundance: .; d_gene: .; j_gene: TRBJ1-5; v_gene: TRBV27; len: 14; CDR3aa: CASSFRAGSQPQHF; CDR3nt: TGTGCCAGCAGTTTCAGGGCAGGGTCACAGCCCCAGCATTTT
abundance: few; d_gene: TRBD1; j_gene: TRBJ2-7; v_gene: TRBV6-5; len: 14; CDR3aa: CASRGDRGGDEQYF; CDR3nt: TGTGCCAGCAGAGGTGACAGGGGGGGCGACGAGCAGTACTTC
abundance: .; d_gene: .; j_gene: TRBJ2-7; v_gene: TRBV7-6; len: 13; CDR3aa: CASSPTANHEQYF; CDR3nt: TGTGCCAGCAGCCCAACGGCGAACCACGAGCAGTACTTC
abundance: .; d_gene: TRBD2; j_gene: TRBJ2-3; v_gene: TRBV29-1; len: 13; CDR3aa: CSALAGDGVTQYF; CDR3nt: TGCAGCGCCTTAGCGGGAGACGGGGTGACGCAGTATTTT
abundance: few; d_gene: TRBD2; j_gene: TRBJ2-3; v_gene: TRBV7-9; len: 17; CDR3aa: CASSFPESGGVTDTQYF; CDR3nt: TGTGCCAGCAGCTTCCCGGAAAGCGGGGGGGTCACAGATACGCAGTATTTT
abundance: few; d_gene: .; j_gene: TRBJ2-5; v_gene: TRBV6-5; len: 19; CDR3aa: CASSYSKVTLHSFKETQYF; CDR3nt: TGTGCCAGCAGTTACTCGAAGGTCACCCTCCATAGCTTTAAAGAGACCCAGTACTTC
abundance: few; d_gene: TRBD2; j_gene: TRBJ2-7; v_gene: TRBV13; len: 17; CDR3aa: CASSPPLAGLGPSEQYF; CDR3nt: TGTGCCAGCAGCCCCCCACTAGCGGGATTGGGACCTTCCGAGCAGTACTTC
abundance: .; d_gene: .; j_gene: TRBJ2-4; v_gene: TRBV3-1; len: 17; CDR3aa: CASSQGFPEIAKNIQYF; CDR3nt: TGTGCCAGCAGCCAAGGGTTTCCAGAGATAGCCAAAAACATTCAGTACTTC
abundance: few; d_gene: TRBD2; j_gene: TRBJ2-7; v_gene: TRBV25-1; len: 15; CDR3aa: CASSDGASGSYEQYF; CDR3nt: TGTGCCAGCAGTGACGGGGCTAGCGGGAGTTACGAGCAGTACTTC
abundance: few; d_gene: TRBD2; j_gene: TRBJ2-2; v_gene: TRBV27; len: 15; CDR3aa: CASSSGLAGAGELFF; CDR3nt: TGTGCCAGCAGTTCGGGACTAGCGGGAGCCGGGGAGCTGTTTTTT
abundance: few; d_gene: .; j_gene: TRBJ2-3; v_gene: TRBV27; len: 13; CDR3aa: CASSFVITDTQYF; CDR3nt: TGTGCCAGCAGTTTTGTCATCACAGATACGCAGTATTTT
abundance: few; d_gene: .; j_gene: TRBJ2-1; v_gene: TRBV28; len: 16; CDR3aa: CASSPTVAVGMAEQFF; CDR3nt: TGTGCCAGCAGCCCCACCGTAGCGGTTGGCATGGCTGAGCAGTTCTTC
abundance: .; d_gene: .; j_gene: TRBJ2-1; v_gene: TRBV10-3; len: 14; CDR3aa: CAISESLANNEQFF; CDR3nt: TGTGCCATCAGTGAGTCGTTGGCGAACAATGAGCAGTTCTTC
abundance: .; d_gene: TRBD2; j_gene: TRBJ2-1; v_gene: TRBV2; len: 16; CDR3aa: CASRDDWSGSRDEQFF; CDR3nt: TGTGCCAGCAGAGACGACTGGAGCGGGAGTAGGGATGAGCAGTTCTTC
abundance: few; d_gene: .; j_gene: TRBJ2-3; v_gene: TRBV5-1; len: 15; CDR3aa: CASSLARTSTDTQYF; CDR3nt: TGCGCCAGCAGCTTGGCCCGGACTAGCACAGATACGCAGTATTTT
abundance: few; d_gene: TRBD1; j_gene: TRBJ2-5; v_gene: TRBV10-3; len: 17; CDR3aa: CAISSRDRDFDQETQYF; CDR3nt: TGTGCCATCAGTAGTCGGGACAGGGATTTCGACCAAGAGACCCAGTACTTC
abundance: few; d_gene: .; j_gene: TRBJ1-5; v_gene: TRBV7-9; len: 12; CDR3aa: CASSQPGKPQHF; CDR3nt: TGTGCCAGCAGCCAACCGGGGAAGCCCCAGCATTTT
abundance: many; d_gene: .; j_gene: TRBJ2-5; v_gene: TRBV12-3/TRBV12-4; len: 15; CDR3aa: CASSYQSPFGETQYF; CDR3nt: TGTGCCAGCAGCTACCAGAGCCCGTTCGGGGAGACCCAGTACTTC
abundance: .; d_gene: .; j_gene: TRBJ2-5; v_gene: TRBV12-3/TRBV12-4; len: 14; CDR3aa: CASSLVGRGETQYF; CDR3nt: TGTGCCAGCAGTTTAGTCGGCAGGGGAGAGACCCAGTACTTC
abundance: many; d_gene: TRBD2; j_gene: TRBJ2-7; v_gene: TRBV30; len: 17; CDR3aa: CAWSVLGGLAGSYEQYF; CDR3nt: TGTGCCTGGAGTGTACTTGGCGGACTAGCGGGCTCCTACGAGCAGTACTTC
abundance: many; d_gene: .; j_gene: TRBJ2-7; v_gene: TRBV11-2; len: 16; CDR3aa: CASSSWKDSSSYEQYF; CDR3nt: TGTGCCAGCAGCTCCTGGAAAGACTCCAGCTCCTACGAGCAGTACTTC
abundance: .; d_gene: TRBD1; j_gene: TRBJ2-1; v_gene: TRBV4-1; len: 16; CDR3aa: CASSLGTGISYNEQFF; CDR3nt: TGCGCCAGCAGCCTCGGGACAGGGATTTCCTACAATGAGCAGTTCTTC
abundance: .; d_gene: .; j_gene: TRBJ2-2; v_gene: TRBV30; len: 13; CDR3aa: CAWMQDITGELFF; CDR3nt: TGTGCCTGGATGCAGGATATTACCGGGGAGCTGTTTTTT
abundance: .; d_gene: TRBD1; j_gene: TRBJ2-7; v_gene: TRBV9; len: 14; CDR3aa: CASSEGQPSYEQYF; CDR3nt: TGTGCCAGCAGCGAGGGACAGCCGTCCTACGAGCAGTACTTC
abundance: few; d_gene: TRBD2; j_gene: TRBJ2-1; v_gene: TRBV9; len: 15; CDR3aa: CASSVEASGDNEQFF; CDR3nt: TGTGCCAGCAGCGTAGAGGCTAGCGGAGACAATGAGCAGTTCTTC
abundance: many; d_gene: TRBD2; j_gene: TRBJ2-3; v_gene: TRBV12-3/TRBV12-4; len: 16; CDR3aa: CASSLAVVAGEDTQYF; CDR3nt: TGTGCCAGCAGTTTGGCGGTGGTAGCGGGAGAAGATACGCAGTATTTT
abundance: few; d_gene: .; j_gene: TRBJ2-5; v_gene: TRBV10-3; len: 13; CDR3aa: CAISGAYQETQYF; CDR3nt: TGTGCCATCAGTGGGGCCTACCAAGAGACCCAGTACTTC
abundance: many; d_gene: .; j_gene: TRBJ2-7; v_gene: TRBV7-8; len: 15; CDR3aa: CASSPWTFSWYEQYF; CDR3nt: TGTGCCAGCAGCCCTTGGACCTTTTCTTGGTACGAGCAGTACTTC
abundance: .; d_gene: .; j_gene: TRBJ2-3; v_gene: TRBV7-2; len: 15; CDR3aa: CASSLAGPGPDTQYF; CDR3nt: TGTGCCAGCAGCTTAGCGGGGCCCGGCCCAGATACGCAGTATTTT
abundance: .; d_gene: .; j_gene: TRBJ2-1; v_gene: TRBV5-1; len: 13; CDR3aa: CASSLDRANEQFF; CDR3nt: TGCGCCAGCAGCTTGGACAGGGCTAATGAGCAGTTCTTC
abundance: many; d_gene: .; j_gene: TRBJ2-1; v_gene: TRBV10-3; len: 14; CDR3aa: CAISGDRVYNEQFF; CDR3nt: TGTGCCATCAGTGGTGACAGAGTCTACAATGAGCAGTTCTTC
abundance: .; d_gene: .; j_gene: TRBJ2-3; v_gene: TRBV5-1; len: 14; CDR3aa: CASRSGASTDTQYF; CDR3nt: TGCGCCAGCAGAAGCGGAGCTAGCACAGATACGCAGTATTTT
abundance: .; d_gene: .; j_gene: TRBJ2-6; v_gene: TRBV7-6; len: 15; CDR3aa: CASSSRTAGANVLTF; CDR3nt: TGTGCCAGCAGCTCCCGGACTGCTGGGGCCAACGTCCTGACTTTC
abundance: few; d_gene: TRBD2; j_gene: TRBJ2-1; v_gene: TRBV4-2; len: 21; CDR3aa: CASSQEIRTSGRAHSYNEQFF; CDR3nt: TGTGCCAGCAGCCAGGAGATAAGGACTAGCGGGAGGGCCCACTCCTACAATGAGCAGTTCTTC